The 12 T cell receptor beta chains reported below all come from one sample, sequenced in a study of blood T cell repertoires in COVID-19. Sequenced by immunoSEQ multiplex PCR; TCRdb stores in-frame clones only, minus some. The data show tens of thousands of clones, over 75% seen once. Sequencing was performed on peripheral blood. These receptors all come from a human donor in a cohort sampled during active COVID-19.

V is TRBV24-1 and J is TRBJ1-6; TRBD1 matches at 7 bases. The CDR3 runs 19 residues. Germline loops: CDR1 KGHDR, CDR2 SFDVKD. V lost 0 bases, J lost 0 bases, and 7 bases stayed unmatched. This chain's CDR3 is CATSDLQGGWSSYNSPLHF. The CDR3 region has the DNA TGTGCCACCAGTGATTTGCAGGGGGGATGGAGCTCCTATAATTCACCCCTCCACTTT.

This clone was detected a few times. This chain links TRBV5-4 with TRBJ2-1; 12 nucleotides line up with TRBD2. The V gene end was trimmed by 8 bases and the J gene end by 2 bases; junction bases not matched to a gene: 5. The length of the CDR3 is 15 residues. Germline V gene sequence: CDR1 SGHNT, CDR2 YYREEE (reference sequence). CDR3 DNA: TGTGCCAGTACTAGCGGGGGGTCGACCTACAATGAGCAGTTCTTC. It specifies CASTSGGSTYNEQFF.

The chain carries TRBV7-7 and TRBJ2-7, with 8 bases identical to TRBD2. The CDR3 extends over 14 amino acids. CDR1 is SSHAT, CDR2 FNYEAQ, per germline (reference sequence). V lost 5 bases and J lost 3; bases outside the gene matches: 6. In DNA, the CDR3 is TGTGCCAGCAGCCCGGGAGGGACGGGCTACGAGCAGTACTTC. This translates into CASSPGGTGYEQYF.

CDR3 loop: CASSLDRQGAHEQYF. The CDR3 region has the DNA TGTGCCAGCAGCTTAGATCGACAGGGTGCCCACGAGCAGTACTTC. The chain joins TRBV11-2 to TRBJ2-7, with 7 positions matching TRBD1. The CDR3 extends over 15 amino acids. Germline CDR1 and CDR2: SGHAT and FQNNGV. The V and J ends lost 0 bases and 5 bases, in that order; junction bases with no gene match: 7.

V usage is TRBV9 and J usage is TRBJ2-5; 10 bases align to TRBD2. Per the germline V gene, CDR1 is SGDLS and CDR2 is YYNGEE. V lost 4 bases, J lost 2 bases, and 5 bases stayed unmatched. The CDR3 has 15 amino acids. The CDR3 region is CASSPGLATQETQYF. DNA for the CDR3: TGTGCCAGCAGCCCGGGACTAGCGACGCAAGAGACCCAGTACTTC.

J is TRBJ2-5 and V is TRBV24-1; 7 positions agree with TRBD1. J lost 0 bases, V lost 5 bases, and 2 bases had no gene match. Per the germline V gene, CDR1 is KGHDR and CDR2 is SFDVKD. The CDR3 is made up of 14 amino acids. This CDR3 is CATSVGQDQETQYF. In DNA, the CDR3 is TGTGCCACCAGTGTAGGACAGGACCAAGAGACCCAGTACTTC.

The table lists this clone with a count of one. This chain's CDR3 is CASLLDRAQETQYF. The CDR3 DNA reads as TGTGCCAGCCTCCTCGACAGGGCCCAAGAGACCCAGTACTTC. The chain uses TRBV3-1 (or the pseudogene TRBV3-2) and TRBJ2-5; 7 bases match TRBD1. V was pared by 8 bases and J by 1 base, with 7 bases of the junction left unmatched. CDR1 is LGHDT, CDR2 YNNKEL, per germline (reference sequence). This CDR3 has 14 amino acids.

Points on this clone: Different DNA sequences within this sample yield the same CDR3. The V and J genes are TRBV7-2 and TRBJ1-6; 11 nucleotides match TRBD1. Germline V gives CDR1 SGHTA, CDR2 FQGNSA. This CDR3 region has 15 residues. Unmatched junction bases numbered 6, after V lost 5 bases and J lost 9 bases. CDR3 sequence reads: CASSPRTGGGSPLHF. The CDR3 coding sequence is TGTGCCAGCAGCCCCCGGACAGGGGGCGGTTCACCCCTCCACTTT. The full variable domain, rest sourced from reference TRBV7-2 and TRBJ1-6, is GAGVSQSPSNKVTEKGKDVELRCDPISGHTALYWYRQSLGQGLEFLIYFQGNSAPDKSGLPSDRFSAERTGGSVSTLTIQRTQQEDSAVYLCASSPRTGGGSPLHFGNGTRLTVT.

The chain couples TRBV30 to TRBJ2-1; 10 nucleotides agree with TRBD2. V was pared by 5 bases and J by 9 bases, with 10 bases of the junction left unmatched. The CDR3 runs to 14 residues. Per the germline V gene, CDR1 is GTSNPN and CDR2 is SVGIG (reference sequence). CDR3 amino acids: CAWARAGGQVEQFF. The DNA for the CDR3 is TGTGCCTGGGCTCGAGCGGGGGGGCAGGTTGAGCAGTTCTTC. The variable domain in full, with the rest retrieved from reference TRBV30 and TRBJ2-1, is SQTIHQWPATLVQPVGSPLSLECTVEGTSNPNLYWYRQAAGRGLQLLFYSVGIGQISSEVPQNLSASRPQDRQFILSSKKLLLSDSGFYLCAWARAGGQVEQFFGPGTRLTVL.

This sequence joins TRBV12-3 or TRBV12-4 and TRBJ2-1; no firm D call. The CDR3 loop spans 12 amino acids. Trimming removed 8 bases from V and 1 base from J, with 6 bases in between. The CDR3 reads CASRWSYNEQFF. CDR3 coding DNA: TGTGCCAGCCGGTGGTCCTACAATGAGCAGTTCTTC.

This clone was seen once. The chain carries TRBV3-1 (or the pseudogene TRBV3-2) and TRBJ2-7, with 13 nucleotides matching TRBD2. CDR1 and CDR2 from the germline V gene are LGHDT and YNNKEL (reference sequence). The CDR3 is 14 residues long. Unmatched junction bases numbered 0, after V lost 1 base and J lost 6 bases. The CDR3 nucleotides are TGTGCCAGCAGCCAAGGGACTAGCGGGGGCGAGCAGTACTTC. It is translated as CASSQGTSGGEQYF.

The chain has TRBV4-1 and TRBJ2-3; D is ambiguous. V was clipped by 3 bases and J by 2 bases, with 9 bases between them. The CDR3 extends over 14 amino acids. CDR1 is MGHRA, CDR2 YSYEKL, per germline. The CDR3 DNA follows: TGCGCCAGCAGCCACTCAGGCCCCACAGATACGCAGTATTTT. It yields the protein CASSHSGPTDTQYF.